This T cell receptor beta chain was identified during a study of cytotoxic CD8 clonotypes in ibrutinib-treated CLL. Study-wide context: Response sampling occurred after a median approximately eleven months of treatment (range 6 to 36). Study findings and constraints: Clonality went higher at ibrutinib response and then dropped back toward baseline at progression. Starting clonality was above that of age-matched healthy donors and tracked circulating CD8+ T-cell counts.

The assay was immunoSEQ multiplex PCR, and TCRdb's table has in-frame clones only and misses some. Of approximately 15,000 clones listed, approximately 81% are singletons. Libraries of TCR beta were made from around 1.8 micrograms of genomic DNA that came from cryopreserved PBMCs. Concerning this clone itself: Its target is unknown.

Trimming removed 8 bases at V and 2 bases at J, with 9 bases between. The V gene's germline CDR1 is SNHLY and CDR2 FYNNEI. The CDR3 loop spans 13 amino acids. The TCR comes from a human donor with chronic lymphocytic leukemia. This chain uses TRBV2 with TRBJ2-2; D gene unclear. Sequenced material: PBMCs, taken before ibrutinib treatment. CDR3 sequence reads: CASRATNTGELFF. Here the CDR3 DNA reads TGTGCCAGCCGAGCTACAAACACCGGGGAGCTGTTTTTT.